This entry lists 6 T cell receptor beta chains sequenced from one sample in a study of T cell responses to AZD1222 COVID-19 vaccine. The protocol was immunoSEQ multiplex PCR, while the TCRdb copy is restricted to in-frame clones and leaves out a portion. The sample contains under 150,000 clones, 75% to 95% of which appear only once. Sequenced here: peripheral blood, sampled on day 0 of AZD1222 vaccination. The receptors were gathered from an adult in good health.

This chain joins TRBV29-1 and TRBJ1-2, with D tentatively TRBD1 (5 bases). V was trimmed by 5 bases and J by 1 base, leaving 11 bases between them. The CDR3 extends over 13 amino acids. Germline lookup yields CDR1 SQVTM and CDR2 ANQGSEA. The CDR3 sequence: CSVLGLNNYGYTF. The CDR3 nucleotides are TGCAGCGTTCTGGGACTTAATAACTATGGCTACACCTTC.

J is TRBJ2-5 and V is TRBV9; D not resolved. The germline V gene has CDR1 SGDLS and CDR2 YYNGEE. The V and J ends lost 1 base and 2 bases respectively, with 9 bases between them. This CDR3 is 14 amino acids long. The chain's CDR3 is CASSVSPVQETQYF. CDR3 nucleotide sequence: TGTGCCAGCAGCGTATCGCCAGTTCAAGAGACCCAGTACTTC.

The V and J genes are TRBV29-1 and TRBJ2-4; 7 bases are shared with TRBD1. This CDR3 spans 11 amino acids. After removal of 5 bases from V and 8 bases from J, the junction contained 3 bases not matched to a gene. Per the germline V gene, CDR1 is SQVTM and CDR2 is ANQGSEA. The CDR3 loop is CSVKTGDIQYF. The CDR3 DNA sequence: TGCAGCGTTAAAACAGGGGACATTCAGTACTTC.

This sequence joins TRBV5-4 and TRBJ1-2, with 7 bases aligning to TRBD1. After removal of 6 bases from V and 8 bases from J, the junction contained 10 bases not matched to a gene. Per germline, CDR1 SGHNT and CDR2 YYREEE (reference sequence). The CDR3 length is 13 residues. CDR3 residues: CASTRQGLGGYTF. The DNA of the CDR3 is TGTGCCAGCACCCGACAGGGCTTGGGGGGCTACACCTTC.

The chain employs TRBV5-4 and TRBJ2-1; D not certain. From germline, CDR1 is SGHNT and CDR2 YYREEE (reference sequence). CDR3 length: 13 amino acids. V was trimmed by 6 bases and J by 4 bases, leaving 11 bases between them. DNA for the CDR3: TGTGCCAGCACGAGGACGGGTTACAATGAGCAGTTCTTC. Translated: CASTRTGYNEQFF.

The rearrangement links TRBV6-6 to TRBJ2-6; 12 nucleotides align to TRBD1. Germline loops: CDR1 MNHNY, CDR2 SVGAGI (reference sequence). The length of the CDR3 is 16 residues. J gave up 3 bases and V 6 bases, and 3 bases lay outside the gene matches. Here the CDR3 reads CASRGQGAIGANVLTF. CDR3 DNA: TGTGCCAGCAGGGGACAGGGGGCAATTGGGGCCAACGTCCTGACTTTC.